This TCR beta chain is drawn from a study of shared clonotypes between healthy human individuals (dated by TCRdb to the early 2020s). For the study in its entirety: The cohort included three men and two women between 18 and 49 years of age. Libraries were prepared and TCR repertoires were sequenced by different laboratories using diverse techniques, in order to increase sequencing depth and limit assay-specific biases. Each donor's leukapheresis produced roughly between roughly 0.85 and 10 billion PBMCs. Blood TCR repertoires of roughly five healthy adults were deeply sequenced to estimate repertoire size and the extent of clonotype sharing between individuals. For each donor, CD4 naive and CD4 memory were each given three plates, CD8 naive was given two plates, and CD8 memory was given one plate. Results and caveats for the whole study, not just this receptor: Only blood was sampled, and tissue TCR repertoires likely differ from those in blood. Naive subsets generally had larger estimated clonotype richness than memory subsets did. Incomplete sequencing was indicated by rarefaction of sorted-subset datasets, despite the large sequencing depth. Clonotypes shared by all four sorted-subset donors showed higher generation probabilities than non-shared clonotypes. Pairwise subsampling indicated that sequencing depth was expected to affect the degree of clonotype sharing among donors. Sharing across a few donors was observed for approximately 5% of naive CD4, over 3% of naive CD8, 2.3% of memory CD4, and 0.4% of memory CD8 clonotypes. Because the study included a small number of donors, the genetic and exposure-history diversity represented was limited.

There are 14 amino acids in the CDR3, from cysteine to phenylalanine inclusive. Just CDR3 DNA is preserved here, 42 bases in frame from base 1. CDR1 is given as SGDLS and CDR2 as YYNGEE, both from the germline V gene. Using the deep immunoSEQ assay, multiplex PCR amplified TCR CDR3 regions from genomic DNA. Genomic DNA extracted from each cell subset was distributed evenly over all wells of several immunoSEQ 96-well plates, and each plate served as one replicate. For sorted subsets, about 220 ng of genomic DNA, equivalent to tens of thousands of T cell genomes, went into each replicate PCR. The purified libraries were quantified using a Qubit 3.0 fluorometer, sized with a Bioanalyzer 2100, and then quantified again using the KAPA Library Quantification kit. Every immunoSEQ 96-well plate was sequenced on a dedicated single-read 150-cycle Illumina NextSeq 550 flow cell. The original methods were these. The immunoSEQ output contained only junctional sequences without quality scores, so filtering could not match that applied to full-length reads. Sequences were annotated with PyIR, a Python wrapper for IgBLAST v1.9, using IMGT germline references to assign V/J genes and CDR3. Any read was removed if the V/J assignment was weak (E-value above 1e-6), the CDR3 was missing, or the read contained stop codons, out-of-frame junctions, or ambiguous translated residues. A V3J clonotype was defined by an identical inferred V gene, J gene, and CDR3 amino acid sequence. Percentage overlap between repertoires was calculated by dividing the number of shared unique clonotypes by the size of the smaller repertoire. RTK rarefaction, the Chao1 estimator, and Recon v2.1 estimates of unobserved clonotypes were used to assess repertoire richness. Generation probabilities for all TCRbeta clonotypes obtained by the gDNA method from a handful of donors were computed using OLGA. Imported from immuneACCESS, the table was reduced by TCRdb to in-frame sequences with V and J called. These copies leave out some clones; in studies compared against another copy, an unresolved V gene accounts for under half, and the cause of the remainder is not known. Clonal size and the V and J genes are those of that table, whereas D and trimming came from the DNA. This sample holds about 2,500,000 clones; around nine tenths were observed only once. About 0.13% of the sample is in the top ten clones.

A remark on this clone: What antigen it recognizes has not been identified. No base qualities exist here, and no much larger clone lies one base off it.

Donors were healthy HIV-negative adults with no recently reported acute infections or vaccinations. Every donor was a Caucasian adult residing in Nashville, Tennessee, USA. Magnetic negative selection was used to enrich CD4+ T cells, after which naive cells were positively selected on CD45RA and the negative fraction became the memory subset. Blood was obtained by leukapheresis, after which PBMCs were separated by Ficoll-Histopaque density gradient centrifugation and cryopreserved in liquid nitrogen vapor phase. Purity and quantity of every magnetically sorted T cell population were checked by analytical flow cytometry. From each sorted fraction, genomic DNA was isolated and quantified by UV absorbance on a Nanodrop 2000c.

This sequence originates from a man younger than 35 in good health. The chain is made from TRBV9 and TRBJ2-5; D gene: possibly TRBD1, on 5 matching bases. The DNA matches TRBJ2-7 better at its end, which makes the J call doubtful. Sequenced: naive CD4+ T cells sorted from blood. The sample's cell subset or site label, in plain terms: CD45RA+ positively selected. The CDR3 region has the sequence CASSVGPTVLEQYF. The DNA reads as follows: TGTGCCAGCAGCGTAGGACCGACAGTTCTCGAGCAGTACTTC.